The clone carrying this T cell receptor (beta chain) was detected once. CDR1 is MNHEY and CDR2 is SMNVEV in the germline V gene (reference sequence). This CDR3 contains 14 residues. The V gene end was trimmed by 8 bases and the J gene end by 6 bases; junction bases not matched to a gene: 10. The sample is drawn from a study of blood T cell repertoires in COVID-19. At the level of the study: Sites across the United States, Italy and Spain contributed samples from acute and convalescent COVID-19. From T cells, B-cell-depleted T cells, or PBMCs came the material, which was cDNA or gDNA.

As processed by the authors: Reference gene primer amplification gave estimated nucleated cell counts. The assay was immunoSEQ multiplex PCR, and TCRdb's table has in-frame clones only and misses some. V and J calls and clone size are those listed in that table; D and trimming were worked out from the DNA. The table records 150,000 to 200,000 clones, about nine tenths of them present only once. Seattle's enrolled individuals joined amid active infection and were then monitored longitudinally. This clonotype was sampled from a man aged 18 to 29 with COVID-19, enrolled during active disease. Sequencing was carried out using peripheral blood. V and J are TRBV27 and TRBJ1-5; 7 bases are a match to TRBD1. DNA for the CDR3: TGTGCCAGCGGGAGACAGGGAGTCGGTCAGCCCCAGCATTTT. Protein: CASGRQGVGQPQHF.